Each of the 7 T cell receptor beta chains below was sequenced from the same sample in a study of vaccination effects on CD4 cells after COVID-19. Using viral peptide pools, the ViraFEST assay grew out antigen-specific CD4+ T cells prior to sequencing. Following 10 days of culture, CD4+ T cells were isolated. Two doses of either BNT162b2 or mRNA-1273 were given to each participant. Their cognate antigens are unknown. This table comes from immunoSEQ multiplex PCR, and its TCRdb copy is limited to in-frame clones, with some not included. This sample has 65,000 to 70,000 clones, with approximately 76% found just once. Sequences were derived from CD4+ T cells from PBMCs cultured with HCoV-OC43 spike peptides, sampled after COVID-19 vaccination. The subset: HCoV-OC43 spike overlapping peptide pool stimulation. Receptors originate from a human donor who received a COVID-19 vaccine.

The genes are TRBV9 and TRBJ1-3, with a weak D call TRBD1 (5 bases). This CDR3 contains 16 residues. The V gene's germline CDR1 is SGDLS and CDR2 YYNGEE. Trimming shortened V by 2 bases and J by 3 bases, and 15 bases separated the two germline ends. CDR3: CASSVGWGRNGNTIYF. Written as DNA, the CDR3 is TGTGCCAGCAGCGTGGGTTGGGGACGAAATGGAAACACCATATATTTT.

This clone occurred a few times. The chain employs TRBV7-6 and TRBJ2-2, with 11 positions matching TRBD2. Trimming removed 0 bases from V and 3 bases from J; junction bases left unmatched: 6. CDR3 length equals 18 residues. CDR1 is SGHVS, CDR2 FNYEAQ, per germline. CDR3 nucleotides: TGTGCCAGCAGCTTAGCCCTCACTAGCGGGGGAGACACCGGGGAGCTGTTTTTT. Translating it yields CASSLALTSGGDTGELFF.

The rearrangement uses TRBV2 and TRBJ2-3; 16 bases map to TRBD2. V lost 6 bases, J lost 1 base, and 7 bases stayed unmatched. Germline CDR1 is SNHLY and CDR2 is FYNNEI. The length of the CDR3 is 18 residues. CDR3 bases: TGTGCCAGCAGGGGGGGACTAGCGGGGGGGCTGCGCACAGATACGCAGTATTTT. This gives the protein CASRGGLAGGLRTDTQYF. Full variable domain (outside the CDR3, taken from reference TRBV2 and TRBJ2-3): EPEVTQTPSHQVTQMGQEVILRCVPISNHLYFYWYRQILGQKVEFLVSFYNNEISEKSEIFDDQFSVERPDGSNFTLKIRSTKLEDSAMYFCASRGGLAGGLRTDTQYFGPGTRLTVL.

This chain's CDR3 is CATSDSGTGDSEAFF. CDR3 nucleotide sequence: TGTGCCACCAGTGACTCCGGGACAGGGGATTCTGAAGCTTTCTTT. The chain is built from TRBV24-1 and TRBJ1-1; 10 nucleotides agree with TRBD1. Germline V gene data show CDR1 as KGHDR and CDR2 as SFDVKD. J gave up 6 bases and V 4 bases, and 7 bases lay outside the gene matches. The CDR3 totals 15 residues.

This chain links TRBV27 with TRBJ2-5; 13 bases agree with TRBD2. The CDR3 totals 17 residues. Germline-derived CDR1 and CDR2 are MNHEY and SMNVEV (reference sequence). Trimming at V came to 5 bases and at J to 4 bases, leaving 10 bases not matched to a gene. The CDR3 DNA reads TGTGCCAGCAGTCCAAGACTAGCGGGGGGTTTCCGAGAGACCCAGTACTTC. Its protein is CASSPRLAGGFRETQYF.

The chain combines TRBV20-1 with TRBJ2-3; perhaps D is TRBD1 or TRBD2 (5 bases each). Trimming shortened V by 4 bases and J by 8 bases, and 7 bases separated the two germline ends. The CDR3 length is 10 residues. Germline CDR1 reads DFQATT; CDR2 reads SNEGSKA (reference sequence). The CDR3 DNA is TGCAGTGCTACAGGGAGTACGCAGTATTTT. This sequence encodes CSATGSTQYF.

The chain combines TRBV5-1 with TRBJ2-5; no reliable D call. The V gene lost 2 bases and the J gene lost 5 bases, with 7 bases spanning the gap. The germline gives CDR1 SGHRS, CDR2 YFSETQ. This CDR3 region has 12 residues. CDR3: CASSLSQETQYF. The CDR3 DNA is TGCGCCAGCAGCTTATCCCAGGAGACCCAGTACTTC.